Detailed here is one T cell receptor beta chain. This specimen belongs to a study of HIV-infected patients and healthy controls. Trimming pared 1 base from V and 1 base from J, leaving 8 bases between. CDR3 length: 15 amino acids. CDR1 MNHNS and CDR2 SASEGT come from the germline V gene. From the 5' RACE reads, TCRdb called clonotypes with MiXCR, one entry per CDR3 protein. The table includes 18,000 or so distinct CDR3 sequences, roughly a fifth detected once. This TCR was sampled from a human donor in good health. Sequencing input: CD8+ T cells from blood. The chain employs TRBV6-1 and TRBJ2-1; D is unresolved. The DNA for the CDR3 is TGTGCCAGCAGTGAAGTAGAGACTTCCTACAATGAGCAGTTCTTC. Amino acid sequence: CASSEVETSYNEQFF.